These T cell receptor beta chains were read from a single sample in a study of CD4+ T cells in melanoma. TCRdb's copy holds only in-frame clones and misses some; the assay was immunoSEQ multiplex PCR. The sample includes under 55 clones. Sequencing was performed on cells sorted by PD-1 expression. Receptors originate from a human donor with melanoma. CDR3s include the opening cysteine and the closing phenylalanine or tryptophan. A D gene is named only where the DNA matches it firmly. The size of a clone is reported for some rows only, either as once, few or many, or as a class for expanded clones.

V	J	size	D	CDR3	DNA
TRBV20-1	TRBJ2-7	.	.	CSAGLYEQYF	TGCAGTGCTGGCCTCTACGAGCAGTACTTC
TRBV12-1	TRBJ2-6	few	.	CASSIGQSRANVLTF	TGTGCCAGCAGCATAGGACAAAGTCGGGCCAACGTCCTGACTTTC
TRBV5-4	TRBJ2-5	few	.	CASSLGVSETQYF	TGTGCCAGCAGCTTGGGGGTTTCGGAGACCCAGTACTTC
TRBV5-4	TRBJ2-3	.	.	CASSLDWTDTQYF	TGTGCCAGCAGCTTGGACTGGACAGATACGCAGTATTTT
TRBV7-6	TRBJ2-5	.	.	CASSLIPGGGLETQYF	TGTGCCAGCAGCCTCATACCAGGGGGGGGGTTGGAGACCCAGTACTTC
TRBV4-2	TRBJ2-3	few	.	CASSQEFRAADTQYF	TGTGCCAGCAGCCAAGAATTCCGGGCCGCAGATACGCAGTATTTT
TRBV10-3	TRBJ2-2	.	.	CAISQEAATGELFF	TGTGCCATCAGTCAAGAAGCGGCTACCGGGGAGCTGTTTTTT
TRBV2	TRBJ2-1	once	.	CASSGGALLNGQFF	TGTGCCAGCAGTGGTGGGGCATTACTAAATGGGCAGTTCTTC